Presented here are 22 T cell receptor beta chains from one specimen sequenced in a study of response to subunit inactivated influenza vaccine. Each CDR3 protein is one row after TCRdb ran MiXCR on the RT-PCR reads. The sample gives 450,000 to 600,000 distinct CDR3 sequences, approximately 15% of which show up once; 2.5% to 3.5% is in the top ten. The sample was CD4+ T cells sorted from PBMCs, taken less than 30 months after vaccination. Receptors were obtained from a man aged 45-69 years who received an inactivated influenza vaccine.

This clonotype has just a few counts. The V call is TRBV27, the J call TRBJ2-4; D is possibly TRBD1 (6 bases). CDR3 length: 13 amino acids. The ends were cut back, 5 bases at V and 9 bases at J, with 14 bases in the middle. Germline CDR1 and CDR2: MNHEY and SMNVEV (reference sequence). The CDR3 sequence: CASSIQGGGIQYF. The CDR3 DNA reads TGTGCCAGCAGTATACAGGGTGGCGGCATTCAGTACTTC.

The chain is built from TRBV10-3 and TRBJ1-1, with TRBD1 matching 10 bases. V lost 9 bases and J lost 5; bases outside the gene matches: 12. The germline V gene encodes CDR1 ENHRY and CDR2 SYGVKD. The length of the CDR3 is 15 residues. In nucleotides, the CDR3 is TGTGCCATGAGAGGACAGGGGGGGAGAGAGACTGAAGCTTTCTTT. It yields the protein CAMRGQGGRETEAFF.

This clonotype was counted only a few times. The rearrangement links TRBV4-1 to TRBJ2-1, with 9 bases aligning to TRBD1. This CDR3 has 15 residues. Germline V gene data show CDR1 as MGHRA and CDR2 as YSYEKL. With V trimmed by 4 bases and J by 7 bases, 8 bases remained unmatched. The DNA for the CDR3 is TGCGCCAGCAGCCCCAGAGGGACAGGGATTAATGAGCAGTTCTTC. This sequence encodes CASSPRGTGINEQFF.

Here the CDR3 reads CSASLLGETQYF. The CDR3 nucleotides read TGCAGTGCCTCACTACTGGGAGAGACCCAGTACTTC. The J gene is TRBJ2-5, the V gene TRBV20-1; D not certain. Germline loops: CDR1 DFQATT, CDR2 SNEGSKA (reference sequence). The CDR3 sequence is 12 residues long. V lost 6 bases, J lost 4 bases, and 12 bases lay in between.

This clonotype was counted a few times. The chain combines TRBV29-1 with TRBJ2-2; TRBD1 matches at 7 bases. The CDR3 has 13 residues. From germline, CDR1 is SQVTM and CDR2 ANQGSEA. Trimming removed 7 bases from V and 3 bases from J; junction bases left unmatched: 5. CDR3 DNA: TGCAGCGGTGGGACAGACTACACCGGGGAGCTGTTTTTT. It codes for CSGGTDYTGELFF.

The CDR3 region is CASGRRAQAPQETQYF. DNA for the CDR3: TGTGCCAGCGGCCGGAGGGCTCAAGCCCCCCAAGAGACCCAGTACTTC. The genes are TRBV5-5 and TRBJ2-5, with D tentatively TRBD2 (6 bases). Germline assignment: CDR1 SGHKS and CDR2 YYEKEE (reference sequence). CDR3 length: 16 residues. Deletions cut 7 bases from V and 1 base from J, with 20 bases between.

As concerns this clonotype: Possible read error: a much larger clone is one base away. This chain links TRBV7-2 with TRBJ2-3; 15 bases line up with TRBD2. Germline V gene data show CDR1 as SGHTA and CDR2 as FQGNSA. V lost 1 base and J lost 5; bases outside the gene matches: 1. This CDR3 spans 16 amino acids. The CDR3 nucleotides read TGTGCCAGCAGCTTAGGGACTAGCGGGAGGGAAGATACGCAGTATTTT. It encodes CASSLGTSGREDTQYF.

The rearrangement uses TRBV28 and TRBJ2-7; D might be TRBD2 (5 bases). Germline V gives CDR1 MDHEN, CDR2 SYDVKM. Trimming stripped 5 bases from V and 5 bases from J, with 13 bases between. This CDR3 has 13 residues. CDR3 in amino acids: CASSPGIRNEQYF. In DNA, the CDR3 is TGTGCCAGCAGTCCGGGAATAAGGAACGAGCAGTACTTC.

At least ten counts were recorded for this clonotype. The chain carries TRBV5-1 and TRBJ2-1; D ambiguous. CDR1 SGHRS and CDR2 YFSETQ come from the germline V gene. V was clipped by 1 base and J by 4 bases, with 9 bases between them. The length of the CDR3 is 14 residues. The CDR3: CASSLLGSYNEQFF. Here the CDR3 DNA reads TGCGCCAGCAGCTTGCTTGGATCGTACAATGAGCAGTTCTTC.

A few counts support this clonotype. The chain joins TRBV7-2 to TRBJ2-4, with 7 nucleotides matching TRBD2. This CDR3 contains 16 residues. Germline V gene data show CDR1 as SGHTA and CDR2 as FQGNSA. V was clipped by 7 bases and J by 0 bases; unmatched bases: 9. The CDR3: CASTPGGLLAKNIQYF. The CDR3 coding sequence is TGTGCCAGCACCCCGGGAGGTCTGCTAGCCAAAAACATTCAGTACTTC.

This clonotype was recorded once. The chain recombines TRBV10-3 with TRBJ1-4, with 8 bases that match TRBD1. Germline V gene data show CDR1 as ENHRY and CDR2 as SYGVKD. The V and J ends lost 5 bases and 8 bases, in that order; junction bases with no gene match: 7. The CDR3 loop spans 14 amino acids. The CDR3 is CAISLDRAGEKLFF. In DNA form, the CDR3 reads TGTGCCATCAGTCTGGACAGGGCAGGGGAAAAACTGTTTTTT.

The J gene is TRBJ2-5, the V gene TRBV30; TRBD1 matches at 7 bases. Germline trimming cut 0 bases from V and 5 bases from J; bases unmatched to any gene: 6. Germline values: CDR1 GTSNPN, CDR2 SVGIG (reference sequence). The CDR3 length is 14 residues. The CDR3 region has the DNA TGTGCCTGGAGTGTGACAGGGTTGCTGGAGACCCAGTACTTC. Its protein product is CAWSVTGLLETQYF.

The CDR3 nucleotides read TGTGCCAGCAGTTTACGTCCGGGACAGGGCGACGAGCAGTACTTC. Translated: CASSLRPGQGDEQYF. The V call is TRBV12-3 or TRBV12-4, the J call TRBJ2-7, with 9 bases that match TRBD1. V dropped 2 bases and J dropped 5; count of bases not matched to a gene: 7. This CDR3 region has 15 residues.

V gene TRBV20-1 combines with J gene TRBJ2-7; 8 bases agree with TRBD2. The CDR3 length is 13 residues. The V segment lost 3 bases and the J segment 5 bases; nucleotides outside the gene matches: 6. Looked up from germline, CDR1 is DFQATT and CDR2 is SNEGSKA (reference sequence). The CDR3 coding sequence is TGCAGTGCTAGCGGGGGGGCCGCCGACGAGCAGTACTTC. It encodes CSASGGAADEQYF.

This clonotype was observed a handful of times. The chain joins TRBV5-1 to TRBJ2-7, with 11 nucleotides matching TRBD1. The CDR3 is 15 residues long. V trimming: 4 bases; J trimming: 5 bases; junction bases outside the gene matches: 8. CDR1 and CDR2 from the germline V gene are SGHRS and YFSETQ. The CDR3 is CASSGGTGGADEQYF. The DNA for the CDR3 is TGCGCCAGCAGCGGTGGGACAGGGGGTGCGGACGAGCAGTACTTC.

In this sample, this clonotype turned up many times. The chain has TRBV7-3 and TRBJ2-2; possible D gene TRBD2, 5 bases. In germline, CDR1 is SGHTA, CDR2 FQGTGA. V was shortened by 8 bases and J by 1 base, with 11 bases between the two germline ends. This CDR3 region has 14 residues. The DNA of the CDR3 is TGTGCCAGCGCGCGAGAGGGGAACACCGGGGAGCTGTTTTTT. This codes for CASAREGNTGELFF.

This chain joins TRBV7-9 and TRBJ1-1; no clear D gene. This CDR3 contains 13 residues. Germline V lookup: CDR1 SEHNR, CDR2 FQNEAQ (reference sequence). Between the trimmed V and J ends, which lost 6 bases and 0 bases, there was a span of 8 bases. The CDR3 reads CASSGRMNTEAFF. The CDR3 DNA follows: TGTGCCAGCAGTGGTAGAATGAACACTGAAGCTTTCTTT. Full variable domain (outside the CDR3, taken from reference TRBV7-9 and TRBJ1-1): DTGVSQNPRHKITKRGQNVTFRCDPISEHNRLYWYRQTLGQGPEFLTYFQNEAQLEKSRLLSDRFSAERPKGSFSTLEIQRTEQGDSAMYLCASSGRMNTEAFFGQGTRLTVV.

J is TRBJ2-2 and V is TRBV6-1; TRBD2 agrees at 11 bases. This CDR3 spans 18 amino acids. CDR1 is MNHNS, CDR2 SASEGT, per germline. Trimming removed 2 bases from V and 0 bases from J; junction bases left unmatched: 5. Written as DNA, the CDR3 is TGTGCCAGCAGTGAACCTAGCGGGGGGTTCGCGAACACCGGGGAGCTGTTTTTT. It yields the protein CASSEPSGGFANTGELFF.

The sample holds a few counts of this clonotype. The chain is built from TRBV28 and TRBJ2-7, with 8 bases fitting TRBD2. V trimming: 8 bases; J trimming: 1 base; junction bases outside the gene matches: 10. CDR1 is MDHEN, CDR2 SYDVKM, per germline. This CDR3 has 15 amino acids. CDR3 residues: CASGPSGLASYEQYF. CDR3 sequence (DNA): TGTGCCAGCGGCCCCTCAGGACTAGCTTCCTACGAGCAGTACTTC.

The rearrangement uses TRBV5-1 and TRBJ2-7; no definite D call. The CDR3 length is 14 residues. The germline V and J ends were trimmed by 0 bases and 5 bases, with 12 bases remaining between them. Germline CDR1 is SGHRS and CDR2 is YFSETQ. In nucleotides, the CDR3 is TGCGCCAGCAGCTTGGCCCAAGGGTTCGACGAGCAGTACTTC. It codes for CASSLAQGFDEQYF.

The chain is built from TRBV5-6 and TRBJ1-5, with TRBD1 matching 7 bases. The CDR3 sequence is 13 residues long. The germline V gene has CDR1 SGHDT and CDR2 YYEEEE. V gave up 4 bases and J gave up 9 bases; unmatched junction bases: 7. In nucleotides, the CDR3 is TGTGCCAGCAGCCGGACAGGCGTCGGGCCCCAGCATTTT. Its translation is CASSRTGVGPQHF.

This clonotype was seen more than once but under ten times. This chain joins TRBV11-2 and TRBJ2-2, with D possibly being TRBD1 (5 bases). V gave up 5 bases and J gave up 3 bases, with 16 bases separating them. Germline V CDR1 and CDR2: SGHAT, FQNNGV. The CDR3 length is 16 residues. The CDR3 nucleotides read TGTGCCAGCAGCCATCTTGGGAAGGGGCACACCGGGGAGCTGTTTTTT. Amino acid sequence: CASSHLGKGHTGELFF.